Listed below are T cell receptor beta chains from one sample, sequenced in a study of regulatory T cells in long-lasting Graves disease. From the multiplex PCR reads, TCRdb called clonotypes with MiXCR, one entry per CDR3 protein. Of roughly 530,000 distinct CDR3 sequences in the sample, about 16% were seen once. These sequences were also reported in another study, on T cells in Graves' hyperthyroidism and ophthalmopathy.

The source material was peripheral blood mononuclear cells (PBMCs), sampled at new diagnosis, from a patient treated with antithyroid drugs. These receptors were taken from a woman aged 40 to 65 with Graves disease. Each CDR3 is given with its conserved first and last residue. The order of the fields is J gene, V gene, D gene, clone size, CDR3 protein, CDR3 DNA. The D gene is left open where the match is weak. Not every row has a clone size; where given, it reads once, few, many or a size class.

TRBJ1-5,TRBV24-1,TRBD1,many,CATSHPAPDRGGNQPQHF,TGTGCCACCAGCCATCCCGCTCCTGACAGGGGCGGCAATCAGCCCCAGCATTTT
TRBJ1-1,TRBV15,.,.,CATSRGPRIRTEAFF,TGTGCCACCAGCAGAGGACCACGAATTAGGACTGAAGCTTTCTTT
TRBJ2-1,TRBV5-1,.,many,CASSFIWGNEQFF,TGCGCCAGCAGCTTTATCTGGGGAAATGAGCAGTTCTTC
TRBJ1-2,TRBV2,.,many,CASRRGVLSYGYTF,TGTGCCAGCAGGAGAGGGGTCCTTAGCTATGGCTACACCTTC
TRBJ1-4,TRBV28,.,many,CASRAGAREEKLFF,TGTGCCAGCAGGGCGGGGGCTAGGGAAGAAAAACTGTTTTTT
TRBJ2-6,TRBV2,.,few,CASSQGHGGANVLTF,TGTGCCAGCAGTCAAGGGCATGGGGGGGCCAACGTCCTGACTTTC
TRBJ2-7,TRBV18,.,many,CASSPETGSSYEQYF,TGTGCCAGCTCACCAGAAACAGGGAGCTCCTACGAGCAGTACTTC
TRBJ1-1,TRBV5-1,TRBD1,.,CASSLEGQRNTEAFF,TGCGCCAGCAGCTTAGAGGGACAGAGGAACACTGAAGCTTTCTTT
TRBJ1-4,TRBV18,.,.,CASSPPNLQGEKLFF,TGTGCCAGCTCACCACCCAATCTCCAGGGGGAAAAACTGTTTTTT
TRBJ2-3,TRBV27,.,few,CASSPTRNKPSTDTQYF,TGTGCCAGCAGTCCAACCCGTAATAAACCTAGCACAGATACGCAGTATTTT
TRBJ1-1,TRBV6-5,.,.,CASSYAQGSAFF,TGTGCCAGCAGTTACGCCCAGGGATCCGCTTTCTTT
TRBJ1-1,TRBV11-2,.,many,CASSIRDPRLNTEAFF,TGTGCCAGCAGCATCCGGGACCCTCGGTTGAACACTGAAGCTTTCTTT
TRBJ1-5,TRBV3-1,TRBD1,.,CASSHSGRGLQPQHF,TGTGCCAGCAGCCACAGCGGCAGGGGGCTTCAGCCCCAGCATTTT
TRBJ1-4,TRBV5-1,TRBD1,many,CASRTGLNEKLFF,TGCGCCAGCCGGACAGGGCTAAATGAAAAACTGTTTTTT
TRBJ1-1,TRBV6-1,TRBD1,few,CASSEPGQEVAFF,TGTGCCAGCAGTGAACCGGGACAGGAAGTTGCTTTCTTT
TRBJ2-7,TRBV2,TRBD2,many,CASSSPGLATYEQYF,TGTGCCAGCAGTAGCCCGGGACTAGCGACCTACGAGCAGTACTTC
TRBJ2-2,TRBV7-3,.,many,CASSAMQVGGLGELFF,TGTGCCAGCAGCGCTATGCAAGTCGGGGGATTGGGGGAGCTGTTTTTT
TRBJ1-1,TRBV6-1,.,many,CASSNPGGGTEAFF,TGTGCCAGCAGTAACCCTGGGGGTGGCACTGAAGCTTTCTTT
TRBJ2-2,TRBV5-1,.,.,CASSLSAVLYTGELFF,TGCGCCAGCAGCTTATCTGCGGTGCTATACACCGGGGAGCTGTTTTTT
TRBJ2-1,TRBV10-3,TRBD2,.,CAISRTSYNEQFF,TGTGCCATCAGTCGGACTAGCTACAATGAGCAGTTCTTC
TRBJ2-2,TRBV4-2,.,.,CASSPSWTDPNTGELFF,TGTGCCAGCAGCCCCTCTTGGACAGACCCGAACACCGGGGAGCTGTTTTTT
TRBJ1-4,TRBV3-1,.,many,CASSQDWGATNEKLFF,TGTGCCAGCAGCCAAGATTGGGGTGCAACTAATGAAAAACTGTTTTTT
TRBJ2-2,TRBV12-3/TRBV12-4,.,.,CASSTGTAYTGELFF,TGTGCCAGCAGCACCGGGACTGCCTACACCGGGGAGCTGTTTTTT
TRBJ1-1,TRBV7-9,TRBD1,many,CASSPDRAITEAFF,TGTGCCAGCAGTCCCGACAGGGCCATCACTGAAGCTTTCTTT
TRBJ1-2,TRBV5-8,.,few,CASSLFDKIYGYTF,TGTGCCAGCAGCTTGTTTGACAAGATCTATGGCTACACCTTC
TRBJ1-2,TRBV2,.,few,CASTETGLESNYGYTF,TGTGCCAGCACCGAGACAGGATTAGAATCTAACTATGGCTACACCTTC
TRBJ1-1,TRBV19,TRBD1,.,CASSIGGQLMNTEAFF,TGTGCCAGTAGTATAGGGGGACAGCTCATGAACACTGAAGCTTTCTTT
TRBJ2-7,TRBV7-9,.,.,CATPRGRPYEQYF,TGTGCCACCCCACGTGGGCGACCCTACGAGCAGTACTTC
TRBJ2-7,TRBV6-1,.,many,CATSWVPTSYEQYF,TGTGCCACCTCTTGGGTTCCGACCTCCTACGAGCAGTACTTC
TRBJ1-3,TRBV6-1,.,many,CASSPDSYSGNTIYF,TGTGCCAGCAGCCCCGACAGCTACTCTGGAAACACCATATATTTT
TRBJ1-2,TRBV29-1,TRBD1,.,CSVAQPGQANYGYTF,TGCAGCGTTGCACAACCGGGACAGGCTAACTATGGCTACACCTTC
TRBJ1-4,TRBV5-8,.,.,CASSSGRGRTSTNEKLFF,TGTGCCAGCAGCTCGGGCCGGGGGCGAACATCAACTAATGAAAAACTGTTTTTT
TRBJ2-3,TRBV7-9,.,many,CASSLVGVDTDTQYF,TGTGCCAGCAGCTTAGTAGGGGTGGATACAGATACGCAGTATTTT
TRBJ2-2,TRBV10-3,TRBD2,few,CAISDRTSGENTGELFF,TGTGCCATCAGTGATAGAACTAGCGGGGAGAACACCGGGGAGCTGTTTTTT
TRBJ2-5,TRBV5-1,TRBD2,.,CASSQAGGWETQYF,TGCGCCAGCAGCCAAGCGGGGGGATGGGAGACCCAGTACTTC
TRBJ2-1,TRBV29-1,TRBD1,.,CSVEGHRGRYNEQFF,TGCAGCGTTGAAGGGCACAGGGGCCGTTACAATGAGCAGTTCTTC
TRBJ2-1,TRBV5-5,TRBD1,.,CASCYVGQGEFHEQFF,TGTGCCAGCTGCTACGTCGGGCAGGGGGAATTTCATGAGCAGTTCTTC
TRBJ2-1,TRBV9,TRBD2,few,CASSVGSGVYNEQFF,TGTGCCAGCAGCGTAGGGAGCGGGGTTTACAATGAGCAGTTCTTC
TRBJ1-1,TRBV9,TRBD1,.,CASSATTGANTEAFF,TGTGCCAGCAGCGCAACGACAGGGGCGAACACTGAAGCTTTCTTT
TRBJ2-3,TRBV7-9,.,many,CASSLVKGDTDTQYF,TGTGCCAGCAGCTTAGTTAAGGGGGACACAGATACGCAGTATTTT
TRBJ2-7,TRBV19,.,.,CASSSLGWQYF,TGTGCCAGTAGTAGCCTAGGTTGGCAGTACTTC
TRBJ2-5,TRBV2,TRBD2,.,CASALFPGTSGGPGETQYF,TGTGCCAGCGCCCTCTTTCCCGGGACTAGCGGGGGTCCGGGCGAGACCCAGTACTTC
TRBJ1-3,TRBV24-1,.,few,CATSAGNTIYF,TGTGCCACCAGTGCCGGAAACACCATATATTTT
TRBJ2-7,TRBV20-1,.,many,CSARDPRTDSYEQYF,TGCAGTGCTAGAGATCCTAGGACGGATTCCTACGAGCAGTACTTC
TRBJ1-1,TRBV5-1,.,many,CASSLVQGLNTEAFF,TGCGCCAGCAGCTTGGTGCAGGGATTGAACACTGAAGCTTTCTTT
TRBJ1-4,TRBV27,.,few,CASSYGGPTNEKLFF,TGTGCCAGCAGTTATGGGGGTCCCACTAATGAAAAACTGTTTTTT
TRBJ1-2,TRBV7-3,.,many,CASSSTSGSYTF,TGTGCCAGCAGCTCAACTTCCGGGAGCTACACCTTC
TRBJ2-7,TRBV28,.,many,CASSSGTPGEQYF,TGTGCCAGCAGCTCCGGGACCCCCGGCGAGCAGTACTTC
TRBJ2-1,TRBV3-1,.,many,CASSQSGVYNEQFF,TGTGCCAGCAGCCAATCGGGGGTCTACAATGAGCAGTTCTTC
TRBJ2-3,TRBV10-3,TRBD2,many,CAILSGLGDTQYF,TGTGCCATCCTTAGCGGGCTAGGAGATACGCAGTATTTT
TRBJ2-7,TRBV20-1,.,few,CSASRQASPSYEQYF,TGCAGTGCTAGTAGACAGGCGAGTCCCTCCTACGAGCAGTACTTC
TRBJ1-2,TRBV28,TRBD1,many,CASSSGTGNDGYTF,TGTGCCAGCAGTTCCGGGACAGGGAACGATGGCTACACCTTC